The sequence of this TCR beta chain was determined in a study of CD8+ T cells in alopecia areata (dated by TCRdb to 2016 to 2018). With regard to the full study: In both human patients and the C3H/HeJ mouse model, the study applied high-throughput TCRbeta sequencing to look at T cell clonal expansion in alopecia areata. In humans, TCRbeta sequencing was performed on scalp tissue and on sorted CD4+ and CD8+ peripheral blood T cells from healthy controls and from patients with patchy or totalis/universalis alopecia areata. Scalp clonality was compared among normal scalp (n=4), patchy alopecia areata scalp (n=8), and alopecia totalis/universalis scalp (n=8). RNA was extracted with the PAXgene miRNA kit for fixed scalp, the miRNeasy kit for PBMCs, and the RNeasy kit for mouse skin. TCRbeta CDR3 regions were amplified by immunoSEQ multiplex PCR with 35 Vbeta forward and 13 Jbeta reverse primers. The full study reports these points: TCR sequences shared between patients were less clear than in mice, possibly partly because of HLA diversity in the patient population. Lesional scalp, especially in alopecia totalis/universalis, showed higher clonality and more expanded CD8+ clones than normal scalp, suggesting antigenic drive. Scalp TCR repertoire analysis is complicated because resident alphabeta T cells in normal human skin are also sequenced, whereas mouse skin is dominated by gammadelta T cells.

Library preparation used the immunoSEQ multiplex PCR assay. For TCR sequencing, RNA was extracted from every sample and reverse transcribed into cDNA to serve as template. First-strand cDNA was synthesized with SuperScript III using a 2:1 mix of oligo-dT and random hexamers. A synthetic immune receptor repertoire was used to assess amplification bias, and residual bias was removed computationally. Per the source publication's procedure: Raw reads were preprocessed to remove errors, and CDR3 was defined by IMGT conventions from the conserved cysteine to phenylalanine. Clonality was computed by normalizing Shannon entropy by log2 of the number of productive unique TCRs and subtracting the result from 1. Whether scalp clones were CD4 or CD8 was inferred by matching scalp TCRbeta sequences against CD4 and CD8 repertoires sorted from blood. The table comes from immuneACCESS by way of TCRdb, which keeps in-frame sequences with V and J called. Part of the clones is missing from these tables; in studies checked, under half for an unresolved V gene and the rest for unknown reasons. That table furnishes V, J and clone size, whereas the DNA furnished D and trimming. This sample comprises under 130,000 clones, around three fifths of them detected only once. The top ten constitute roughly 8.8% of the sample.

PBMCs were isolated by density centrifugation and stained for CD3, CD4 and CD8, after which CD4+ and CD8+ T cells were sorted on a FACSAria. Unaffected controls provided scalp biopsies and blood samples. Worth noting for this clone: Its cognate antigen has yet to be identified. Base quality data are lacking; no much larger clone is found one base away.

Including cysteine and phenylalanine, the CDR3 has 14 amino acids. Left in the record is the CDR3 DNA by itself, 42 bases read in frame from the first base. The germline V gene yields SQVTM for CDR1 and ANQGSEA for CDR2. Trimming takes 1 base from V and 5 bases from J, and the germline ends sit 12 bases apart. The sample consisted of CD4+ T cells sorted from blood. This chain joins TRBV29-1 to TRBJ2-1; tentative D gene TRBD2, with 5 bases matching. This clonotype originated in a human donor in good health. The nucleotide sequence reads TGCAGCGTTGAAGGAAATCCGGGGAACAATGAGCAGTTCTTC. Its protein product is CSVEGNPGNNEQFF.